One sample yielded the 13 T cell receptor beta chains listed below, sequenced in a study of cytomegalovirus exposure and HLA in healthy donors. The study ran its PCR with 60 Vbeta and 13 Jbeta primers. Profiled with immunoSEQ multiplex PCR; TCRdb holds only in-frame clones, not every one. Seen here are roughly 150,000 clones, around 85% observed once, and the top ten hold about 2.5%. The sample was PBMCs. These receptors all come from a male donor in good health and CMV-seronegative.

J is TRBJ1-5 and V is TRBV6-5; 9 bases agree with TRBD1. Germline V gene sequence: CDR1 MNHEY, CDR2 SVGAGI. V shed 4 bases and J 6 bases; nucleotides not matched to a gene: 4. The CDR3 covers 14 residues. The DNA for the CDR3 is TGTGCCAGCAGTTGGACAGGGGTCGGTCAGCCCCAGCATTTT. This codes for CASSWTGVGQPQHF.

The chain employs TRBV6-5 and TRBJ1-1; tentative D call: TRBD1 (6 bases). The CDR3 extends over 15 amino acids. The V and J ends lost 5 bases and 10 bases respectively, with 23 bases between them. Germline CDR1 and CDR2: MNHEY and SVGAGI. CDR3 nucleotides: TGTGCCAGCAGTAGAGAGGGGGGGGGCGGGTTGGGAGCTTTCTTT. Translating it yields CASSREGGGGLGAFF.

The J gene is TRBJ1-1, the V gene TRBV19; a possible D gene is TRBD1 (6 bases). Germline V CDR1 and CDR2: LNHDA, SQIVND (reference sequence). The CDR3 consists of 16 residues. V was trimmed by 4 bases and J by 0 bases, leaving 15 bases between them. DNA of the CDR3: TGTGCCAGTAGTACGCGGAATACAGGGTTGAACACTGAAGCTTTCTTT. This encodes CASSTRNTGLNTEAFF.

The sample holds a few counts of this clone. V and J are TRBV7-9 and TRBJ2-5, with D tentatively TRBD2 (5 bases). Germline CDR1 and CDR2: SEHNR and FQNEAQ (reference sequence). The V gene lost 5 bases and the J gene lost 6 bases, with 13 bases spanning the gap. This CDR3 comprises 13 residues. CDR3 sequence: CASSPERYQTQYF. CDR3 nucleotide sequence: TGTGCCAGCAGCCCTGAGCGGTACCAGACCCAGTACTTC.

The chain recombines TRBV10-3 with TRBJ1-2; tentative D call: TRBD1 (5 bases). The V gene lost 3 bases and the J gene lost 4 bases, with 9 bases spanning the gap. The CDR3 spans 13 residues. Germline CDR1 reads ENHRY; CDR2 reads SYGVKD. The CDR3 here is CAISDSRGYGYTF. In DNA form, the CDR3 reads TGTGCCATCAGTGATAGTAGGGGCTATGGCTACACCTTC.

This chain joins TRBV7-8 and TRBJ2-1; D is undetermined. CDR1 is SGHVS and CDR2 is FQNEAQ in the germline V gene. CDR3 size: 14 residues. Deletions cut 3 bases from V and 4 bases from J, with 10 bases between. The CDR3 region is CASSLSQSYNEQFF. CDR3 coding DNA: TGTGCCAGCAGCTTGTCACAGTCATACAATGAGCAGTTCTTC.

J is TRBJ2-4 and V is TRBV6-1; 10 bases align to TRBD1. V lost 6 bases to trimming and J lost 11 bases; unmatched junction nucleotides: 7. This CDR3 is 13 amino acids long. Germline loops: CDR1 MNHNS, CDR2 SASEGT. The CDR3 DNA reads TGTGCCAGCAGGGGACAGGGGCGGGGGGTTCAGTACTTC. It translates to CASRGQGRGVQYF.

The rearrangement uses TRBV5-1 and TRBJ1-4; D is ambiguous. V was shortened by 0 bases and J by 3 bases, with 12 bases between the two germline ends. This CDR3 contains 16 residues. CDR1 SGHRS and CDR2 YFSETQ come from the germline V gene. The DNA of the CDR3 is TGCGCCAGCAGCTTGGCCGATGGAGGGTCTAATGAAAAACTGTTTTTT. As protein: CASSLADGGSNEKLFF. The full variable domain, with the rest looked up from reference TRBV5-1 and TRBJ1-4, is KAGVTQTPRYLIKTRGQQVTLSCSPISGHRSVSWYQQTPGQGLQFLFEYFSETQRNKGNFPGRFSGRQFSNSRSEMNVSTLELGDSALYLCASSLADGGSNEKLFFGSGTQLSVL.

The rearrangement joins TRBV5-1 to TRBJ1-2, with D perhaps matching TRBD1 (5 bases). The V gene lost 0 bases and the J gene lost 4 bases, with 13 bases spanning the gap. This CDR3 region has 15 residues. In germline, CDR1 is SGHRS, CDR2 YFSETQ. In nucleotides, the CDR3 is TGCGCCAGCAGCTTGGAAGGGGCGCTCGGCTATGGCTACACCTTC. This gives the protein CASSLEGALGYGYTF.

This chain joins TRBV5-1 and TRBJ2-7; TRBD1 aligns across 7 bases. In germline, CDR1 is SGHRS, CDR2 YFSETQ. The CDR3 spans 13 residues. V dropped 4 bases and J dropped 5; count of bases not matched to a gene: 6. DNA of the CDR3: TGCGCCAGCAGCCCTGACAGGGTCGACGAGCAGTACTTC. Translated: CASSPDRVDEQYF.

The chain joins TRBV5-6 to TRBJ2-5; 7 bases map to TRBD1. The CDR3 length is 14 residues. With V trimmed by 0 bases and J by 1 base, 0 bases remained unmatched. Germline values: CDR1 SGHDT, CDR2 YYEEEE. DNA of the CDR3: TGTGCCAGCAGCTTGGAGGGGGCCCAAGAGACCCAGTACTTC. It codes for CASSLEGAQETQYF.

This clone was picked up one time. The chain has TRBV18 and TRBJ2-1, with 15 bases that match TRBD2. The CDR3 consists of 16 residues. The germline gives CDR1 KGHSH, CDR2 LQKENI. The V and J ends lost 8 bases and 3 bases, in that order; junction bases with no gene match: 5. The CDR3 DNA reads as TGTGCCAGCAAAGGACTAGCGGGGGGGCTCTACAATGAGCAGTTCTTC. This codes for CASKGLAGGLYNEQFF.

The V and J genes are TRBV11-2 and TRBJ1-1; D perhaps matches TRBD1 (5 bases). Germline loops: CDR1 SGHAT, CDR2 FQNNGV. CDR3 length: 13 residues. The ends were cut back, 5 bases at V and 3 bases at J, with 10 bases in the middle. DNA for the CDR3: TGTGCCAGCAGCCTACAGGTAGACACTGAAGCTTTCTTT. Amino acid sequence: CASSLQVDTEAFF.